The clone carrying this TCR beta chain was picked up a small number of times. A much more abundant neighbour one base away suggests this may be a read error. The sample belongs to a study of breast tumors, draining lymph nodes, adjacent tissues. TCRdb independently ran MiXCR on the multiplex PCR reads; one entry per CDR3 protein. The data show about 230,000 distinct CDR3 sequences, roughly 32% seen once. Trimming pared 4 bases from V and 8 bases from J, leaving 15 bases between. CDR3 length: 13 amino acids. Germline V gene data show CDR1 as SGHTS and CDR2 as YDEGEE. Axillary draining lymph nodes of breast cancer patients supplied the node samples.

This clonotype originated in a female donor with breast cancer. Some clones in this sample may be carry-over from other donors' samples. The specimen was axillary lymph node tissue. This chain connects TRBV5-8 to TRBJ1-2; perhaps TRBD1 as D (5 bases). The CDR3 DNA sequence: TGTGCCAGCAGCCACCGCGGGGCCATAGGCTACACCTTC. Its protein product is CASSHRGAIGYTF.